This T cell receptor beta chain was observed in a study of regulatory T cells in long-lasting Graves disease. Relying on iRepertoire HTBI primers and Arm-PCR of CDR3 regions, the team built TCR beta libraries. TCRdb reanalysed the multiplex PCR reads using MiXCR and keeps one entry per CDR3 protein. The data contain roughly 530,000 distinct CDR3 sequences, roughly 15% of them singletons. Germline CDR1 and CDR2: SEHNR and FQNEAQ (reference sequence). Losses at the gene ends were 4 bases for V and 1 base for J; bases not matched to a gene: 6. The CDR3 consists of 16 residues. Findings and limits, study-wide: Persistent disease exhibited a predilection for TRBV28, TRBJ1-2 and TRBJ2-5. Clonotypes that were public and shared totalled fewer than 3,500 in persistent patients versus 966 in new patients.

This clonotype was detected many times. The antigen is not known. The time point was: newly diagnosed GD, antithyroid drugs for less than 3 months. Generation of the TCR library employed RNA extracted from PBMCs. A further study also used this sample, focusing on T cells in Graves' hyperthyroidism and ophthalmopathy. That source notes: Absence of ophthalmopathy progression within 18 months defined stable Graves' hyperthyroidism.

The sequence was collected from a woman aged 40-65 years with Graves disease. V usage is TRBV7-9 and J usage is TRBJ2-3, with 9 bases fitting TRBD2. The sequencing used peripheral blood mononuclear cells (PBMCs), collected at new diagnosis, from a patient treated with antithyroid drugs. CDR3 residues: CASSSTGLARTDTQYF. The CDR3, as DNA: TGTGCCAGCAGCTCCACGGGACTAGCACGCACAGATACGCAGTATTTT.